Listed here are 21 T cell receptor beta chains from one sample, sequenced in a study of blood T cells in healthy people across ages (dated by TCRdb to between 2014 and 2017). The library was generated by 5' RACE. TCRdb records Illumina HiSeq 2500 as the sequencer. A second PCR of about 7 to 12 cycles was run with a J-beta primer mix and a sample-barcoded 5' primer. The public reads were reanalyzed by TCRdb: fastp trimming at Q25, MiXCR alignment, in-frame beta chains only. Each entry merges the rows of one CDR3 protein and shows their most common DNA and genes. The sample table records approximately 760,000 distinct CDR3 sequences; around a quarter of these occur just once. The ten largest clones capture under 10% of the sample. The same sample was also studied in work on T cells of mothers and their children.

The sequencing sample was made of blood. Source of these receptors: a boy younger than 18 in good health.

A few counts support this clonotype. V is TRBV29-1 and J is TRBJ2-5, with D unclear. In germline, CDR1 is SQVTM, CDR2 ANQGSEA. The V and J ends lost 4 bases and 5 bases respectively, with 17 bases between them. The CDR3 runs 14 residues. The DNA for the CDR3 is TGCAGCGTTGGGAACCTGCTAACCGTGGAGACCCAGTACTTC. This sequence encodes CSVGNLLTVETQYF.

The V gene is TRBV4-2, the J gene TRBJ1-1; D is unresolved. This CDR3 comprises 14 residues. Deletions cut 2 bases from V and 1 base from J, with 8 bases between. CDR1 is LGHNA, CDR2 YNFKEQ, per germline. The CDR3 region has the DNA TGTGCCAGCAGCCAACTTGACCAGAACACTGAAGCTTTCTTT. Protein sequence: CASSQLDQNTEAFF.

This clonotype was counted only a few times. The J gene is TRBJ2-5, the V gene TRBV19; D possibly corresponds to TRBD2 (6 bases). Near its end, the DNA agrees better with TRBJ2-1, so the J call may be wrong. This CDR3 comprises 14 residues. Germline lookup yields CDR1 LNHDA and CDR2 SQIVND (reference sequence). CDR3 region: CASSDPFAGIEQFF. CDR3 DNA sequence: TGTGCCAGTAGTGATCCCTTCGCGGGAATCGAGCAGTTCTTC.

The gene calls are TRBV9 and TRBJ2-7; possible D gene TRBD1, 6 bases. The CDR3 runs 14 residues. Trimming removed 3 bases at V and 0 bases at J, with 10 bases between. The germline V gene has CDR1 SGDLS and CDR2 YYNGEE. CDR3 DNA sequence: TGTGCCAGCAGCGCTTGGGACACCTCCTACGAGCAGTACTTC. Translating gives CASSAWDTSYEQYF.

In this sample, this clonotype turned up a few times. The chain links TRBV12-3 or TRBV12-4 to TRBJ1-2; TRBD1 is a possible D gene (6 bases). The germline V and J ends were trimmed by 7 bases and 4 bases, with 13 bases remaining between them. CDR3 length: 13 residues. The CDR3 here is CASNRVSGYGYTF. The CDR3 DNA reads as TGTGCCAGCAACAGGGTGTCGGGCTATGGCTACACCTTC.

The chain carries TRBV7-2 and TRBJ2-6; 8 bases agree with TRBD1. CDR3 size: 20 residues. With 0 bases clipped from V and 0 bases from J, the junction kept 10 bases outside the gene matches. The germline V gene has CDR1 SGHTA and CDR2 FQGNSA. The CDR3 nucleotides read TGTGCCAGCAGCTTAGCACAAGGGACAGGTCGTTTCTCTGGGGCCAACGTCCTGACTTTC. This codes for CASSLAQGTGRFSGANVLTF.

This clonotype was found a few times. Sequence at one end of the junction differs from germline and may be a read error. This chain links TRBV7-9 with TRBJ2-6; 8 bases map to TRBD1. The CDR3 covers 15 residues. Per germline, CDR1 SEHNR and CDR2 FQNEAQ (reference sequence). The CDR3 sequence: CASSSGGSGVNVLTF. CDR3 sequence (DNA): TGTGCCAGCAGCTCAGGGGGCTCTGGGGTCAACGTCCTGACTTTC.

The sample holds a few counts of this clonotype. Germline is not matched at one junction end, which may reflect a read error. The gene calls are TRBV5-4 and TRBJ1-3; 7 nucleotides line up with TRBD1. The CDR3 is 21 residues long. CDR1 is SGHNT, CDR2 YYREEE, per germline (reference sequence). In DNA form, the CDR3 reads TGTGCCAGCAGCTTGGCCCTTTCGGGACAGAGAGGCGCGAGCTCTGAAAACACCATATATTTT. Its translation is CASSLALSGQRGASSENTIYF.

The genes are TRBV29-1 and TRBJ2-1; a weak D match, TRBD2 (6 bases). Germline V CDR1 and CDR2: SQVTM, ANQGSEA. The CDR3 sequence is 13 residues long. V was pared by 8 bases and J by 5 bases, with 16 bases between. The CDR3: CSPRLDRNNEQFF. CDR3 DNA sequence: TGCAGCCCCCGACTAGATCGGAACAATGAGCAGTTCTTC.

This clonotype was seen a few times. The DNA of the CDR3 is TGTGCCAGCAGCGCCGAGTTACGTAGGACCGGGGAGCTGTTTTTT. Translation gives CASSAELRRTGELFF. The genes are TRBV7-2 and TRBJ2-2; D call uncertain. Trimming removed 5 bases at V and 5 bases at J, with 15 bases between. Germline V CDR1 and CDR2: SGHTA, FQGNSA. CDR3 size: 15 residues.

The chain links TRBV9 to TRBJ2-5; 7 bases line up with TRBD1. Gene TRBJ2-7 matches the end of the DNA better, so the J call may be wrong. The CDR3 consists of 16 residues. Germline V gene data show CDR1 as SGDLS and CDR2 as YYNGEE. Here the CDR3 reads CASSVAEGQSAYEQYF. DNA of the CDR3: TGTGCCAGCAGCGTAGCTGAGGGACAGTCCGCCTACGAGCAGTACTTC.

Concerning this clonotype itself: Mismatch with germline at one junction end may stem from a read error. The chain uses TRBV13 and TRBJ2-7; TRBD2 aligns across 8 bases. The V gene's germline CDR1 is PRHDT and CDR2 FYEKMQ (reference sequence). The CDR3 contains 14 residues. The CDR3 coding sequence is TGTGCCAGCAGCTTAGGGACGGGGGGGGACGAGCAGTCCTTC. It codes for CASSLGTGGDEQSF.

The DNA of the CDR3 is TGTGCCGGTATCTCCCAGGGGAGATCTGGGGCCAACGTCCTGACTTTC. Its protein product is CAGISQGRSGANVLTF. The genes are TRBV6-1 and TRBJ2-6, with D possibly being TRBD1 (6 bases). V lost 11 bases and J lost 1, with 18 bases in between. CDR3 size: 16 residues. Germline CDR1 reads MNHNS; CDR2 reads SASEGT.

The chain has TRBV11-2 and TRBJ2-1; D may be TRBD2 (6 bases). Trimming removed 2 bases at V and 8 bases at J, with 10 bases between. The CDR3 length is 13 residues. CDR1 and CDR2 from the germline V gene are SGHAT and FQNNGV. The CDR3 reads CASSLRREDEQFF. The DNA of the CDR3 is TGTGCCAGCAGCTTACGCAGGGAGGATGAGCAGTTCTTC.

The sample holds a few counts of this clonotype. In DNA, the CDR3 is TGTGCCAGCAGCTCAACCACCGGGAACACCGGGGAGCTGTTTTTT. Its translation is CASSSTTGNTGELFF. The chain couples TRBV7-9 to TRBJ2-2, with D unclear. Trimming took off 4 bases at V and 1 base at J, with 10 bases between the two ends. This CDR3 comprises 15 residues. In germline, CDR1 is SEHNR, CDR2 FQNEAQ (reference sequence).

V gene TRBV10-3 combines with J gene TRBJ2-7; perhaps TRBD2 as D (5 bases). V was shortened by 8 bases and J by 3 bases, with 32 bases between the two germline ends. Germline lookup yields CDR1 ENHRY and CDR2 SYGVKD. The CDR3 loop spans 19 amino acids. For the CDR3, the DNA is TGTGCCATCGCTGGGGTCTCGGACGGGTCTTCTCGACTAATCTACGAGCAGTACTTC. This sequence encodes CAIAGVSDGSSRLIYEQYF.

Details on this clonotype: Its ends do not fully match the called genes, so a read error is possible. The rearrangement links TRBV9 to TRBJ2-5, with 8 bases aligning to TRBD1. Germline V CDR1 and CDR2: SGDLS, YYNGEE. This CDR3 is 13 amino acids long. The CDR3 protein is CASSLGTGNEQLF. For the CDR3, the DNA is TGTGCCAGCAGCCTTGGGACAGGCAATGAGCAGCTCTTC.

The rearrangement joins TRBV6-1 to TRBJ2-5; 8 positions agree with TRBD1. The ends lost 6 bases at V and 3 bases at J; junction bases unmatched: 3. The germline CDR1 and CDR2 sequences are MNHNS and SASEGT. The CDR3 sequence is 13 residues long. CDR3 region: CASRRTGKETQYF. The DNA for the CDR3 is TGTGCCAGCAGGAGGACAGGGAAAGAGACCCAGTACTTC.

In its sample, this clonotype was seen a few times. The rearrangement uses TRBV7-9 and TRBJ2-1, with D possibly being TRBD2 (5 bases). TRBJ2-5 matches the DNA end more closely, so the J call is doubtful. The CDR3 is made up of 15 amino acids. Germline values: CDR1 SEHNR, CDR2 FQNEAQ (reference sequence). CDR3 sequence reads: CASSSTETTKETQYF. The CDR3 DNA is TGTGCCAGCAGCTCGACCGAGACTACAAAAGAGACCCAGTACTTC.

The rearrangement joins TRBV20-1 to TRBJ2-7; 7 positions agree with TRBD2. This CDR3 has 13 residues. The trim removed 0 bases at V and 4 bases at J, leaving 3 bases unmatched. Germline V CDR1 and CDR2: DFQATT, SNEGSKA (reference sequence). CDR3 sequence: CSARDDSGYEQYF. CDR3 coding DNA: TGCAGTGCTAGAGATGATAGCGGGTACGAGCAGTACTTC.

This clonotype has more than one count but fewer than ten. This chain uses TRBV3-1 with TRBJ2-7; 12 bases map to TRBD2. Germline CDR1 and CDR2: LGHDT and YNNKEL (reference sequence). The CDR3 covers 16 residues. The J segment lost 3 bases and the V segment lost 3 bases, leaving 6 bases of the junction unmatched. Here the CDR3 reads CASSHGLAGKYYEQYF. The CDR3 nucleotides read TGTGCCAGCAGCCATGGACTAGCGGGAAAGTACTACGAGCAGTACTTC.